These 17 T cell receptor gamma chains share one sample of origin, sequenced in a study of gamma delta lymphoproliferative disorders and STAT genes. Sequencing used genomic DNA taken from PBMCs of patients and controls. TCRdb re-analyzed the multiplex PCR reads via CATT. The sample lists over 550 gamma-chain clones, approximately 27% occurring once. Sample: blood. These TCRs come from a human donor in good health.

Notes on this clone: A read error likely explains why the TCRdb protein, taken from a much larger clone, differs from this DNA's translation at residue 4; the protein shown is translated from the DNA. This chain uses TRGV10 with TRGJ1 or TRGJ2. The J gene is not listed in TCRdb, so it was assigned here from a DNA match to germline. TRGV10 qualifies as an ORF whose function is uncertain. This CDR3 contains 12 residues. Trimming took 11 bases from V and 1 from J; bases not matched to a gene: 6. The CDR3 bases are TGTGCTGCGCGGGCCAATTATTATAAGAAACTCTTT. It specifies CAARANYYKKLF.

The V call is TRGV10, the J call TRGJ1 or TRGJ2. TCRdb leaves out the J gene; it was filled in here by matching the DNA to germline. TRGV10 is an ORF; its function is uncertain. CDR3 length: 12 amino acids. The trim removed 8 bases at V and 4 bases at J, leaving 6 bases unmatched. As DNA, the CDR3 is TGTGCTGCGTGGATGCTCTATTATAAGAAACTCTTT. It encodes CAAWMLYYKKLF.

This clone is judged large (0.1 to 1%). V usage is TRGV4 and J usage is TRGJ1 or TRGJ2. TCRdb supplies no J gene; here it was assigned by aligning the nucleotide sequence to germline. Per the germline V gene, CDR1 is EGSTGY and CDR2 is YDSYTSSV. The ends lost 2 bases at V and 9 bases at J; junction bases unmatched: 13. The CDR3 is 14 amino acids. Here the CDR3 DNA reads TGTGCCACCTGGGATGCCCTATTAAGGGGTAAGAAACTCTTT. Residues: CATWDALLRGKKLF.

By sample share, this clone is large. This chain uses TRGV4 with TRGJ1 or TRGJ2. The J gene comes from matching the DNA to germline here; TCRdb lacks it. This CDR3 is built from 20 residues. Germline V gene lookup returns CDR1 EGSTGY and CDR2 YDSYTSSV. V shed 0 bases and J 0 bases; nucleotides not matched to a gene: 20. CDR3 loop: CATWDGPNPAILANYYKKLF. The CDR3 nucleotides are TGTGCCACCTGGGATGGGCCAAACCCCGCAATTTTAGCGAATTATTATAAGAAACTCTTT.

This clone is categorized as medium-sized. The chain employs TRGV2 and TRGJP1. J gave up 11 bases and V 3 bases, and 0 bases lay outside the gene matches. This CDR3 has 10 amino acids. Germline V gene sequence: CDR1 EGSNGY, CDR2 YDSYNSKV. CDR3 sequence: CATWDWFKIF. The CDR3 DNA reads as TGTGCCACCTGGGACTGGTTCAAGATATTT.

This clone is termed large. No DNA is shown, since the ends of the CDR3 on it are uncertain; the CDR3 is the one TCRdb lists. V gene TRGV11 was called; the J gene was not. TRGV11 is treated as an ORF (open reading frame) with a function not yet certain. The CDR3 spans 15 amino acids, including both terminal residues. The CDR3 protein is CTTVPAGLVGSKKLF.

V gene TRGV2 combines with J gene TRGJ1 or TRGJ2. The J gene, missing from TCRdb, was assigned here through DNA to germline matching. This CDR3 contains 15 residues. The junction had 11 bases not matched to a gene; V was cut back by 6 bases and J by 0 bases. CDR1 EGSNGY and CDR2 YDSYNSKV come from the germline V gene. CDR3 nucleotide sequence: TGTGCCACCTGGACGGGCGATGTGAATTATTATAAGAAACTCTTT. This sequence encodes CATWTGDVNYYKKLF.

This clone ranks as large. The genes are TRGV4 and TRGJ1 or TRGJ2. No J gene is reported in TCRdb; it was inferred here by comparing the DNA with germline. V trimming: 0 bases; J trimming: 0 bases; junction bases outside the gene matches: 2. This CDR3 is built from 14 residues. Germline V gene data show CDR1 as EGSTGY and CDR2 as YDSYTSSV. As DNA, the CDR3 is TGTGCCACCTGGGATGGGCGGAATTATTATAAGAAACTCTTT. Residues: CATWDGRNYYKKLF.

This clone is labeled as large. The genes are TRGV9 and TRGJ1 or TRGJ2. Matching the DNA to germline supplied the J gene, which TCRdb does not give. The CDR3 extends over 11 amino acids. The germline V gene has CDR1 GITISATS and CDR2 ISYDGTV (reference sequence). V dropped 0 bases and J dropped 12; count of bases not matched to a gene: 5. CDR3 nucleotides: TGTGCCTTGTGGGAGGTGGGGGTGAAACTCTTT. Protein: CALWEVGVKLF.

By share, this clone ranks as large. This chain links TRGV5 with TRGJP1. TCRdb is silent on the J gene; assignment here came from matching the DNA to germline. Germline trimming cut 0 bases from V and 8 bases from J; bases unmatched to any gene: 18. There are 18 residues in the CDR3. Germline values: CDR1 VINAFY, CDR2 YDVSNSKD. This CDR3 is CATWDRPPTKVRGWFKIF. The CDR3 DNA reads TGTGCCACCTGGGACAGGCCCCCAACGAAGGTTCGGGGTTGGTTCAAGATATTT.

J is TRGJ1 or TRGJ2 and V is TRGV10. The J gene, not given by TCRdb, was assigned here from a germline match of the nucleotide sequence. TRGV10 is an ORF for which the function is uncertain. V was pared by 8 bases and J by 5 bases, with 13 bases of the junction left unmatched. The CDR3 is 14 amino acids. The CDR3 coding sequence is TGTGCTGCGTGGGATTACGCCCGTAATTATAAGAAACTCTTT. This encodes CAAWDYARNYKKLF.

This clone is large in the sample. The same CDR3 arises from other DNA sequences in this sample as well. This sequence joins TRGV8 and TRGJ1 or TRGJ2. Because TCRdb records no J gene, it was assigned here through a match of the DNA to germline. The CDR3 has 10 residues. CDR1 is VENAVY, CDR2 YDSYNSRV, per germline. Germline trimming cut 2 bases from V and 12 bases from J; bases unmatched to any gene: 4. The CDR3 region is CATWDTGKLF. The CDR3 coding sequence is TGTGCCACCTGGGATACAGGGAAACTCTTT.

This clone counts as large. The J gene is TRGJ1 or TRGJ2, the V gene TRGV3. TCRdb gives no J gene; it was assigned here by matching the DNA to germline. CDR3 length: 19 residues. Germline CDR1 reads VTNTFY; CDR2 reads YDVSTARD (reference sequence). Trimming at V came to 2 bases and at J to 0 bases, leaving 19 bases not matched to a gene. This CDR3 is CATWDKTRNPLSNYYKKLF. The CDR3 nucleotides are TGTGCCACCTGGGACAAGACCCGGAACCCTCTTTCGAATTATTATAAGAAACTCTTT.

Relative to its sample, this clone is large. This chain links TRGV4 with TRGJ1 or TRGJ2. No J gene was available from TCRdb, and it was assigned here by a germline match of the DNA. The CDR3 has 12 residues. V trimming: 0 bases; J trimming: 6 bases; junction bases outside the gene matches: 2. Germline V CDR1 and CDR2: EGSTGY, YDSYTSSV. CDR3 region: CATWDGPYKKLF. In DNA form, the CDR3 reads TGTGCCACCTGGGATGGGCCTTATAAGAAACTCTTT.

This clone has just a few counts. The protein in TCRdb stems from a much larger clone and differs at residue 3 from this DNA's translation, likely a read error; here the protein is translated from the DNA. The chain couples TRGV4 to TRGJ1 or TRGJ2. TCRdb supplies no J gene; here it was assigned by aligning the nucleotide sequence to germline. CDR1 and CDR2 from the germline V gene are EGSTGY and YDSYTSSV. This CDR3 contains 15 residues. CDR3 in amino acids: CAAWDGPLNYYKKLF. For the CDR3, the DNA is TGTGCCGCCTGGGATGGGCCGCTGAATTATTATAAGAAACTCTTT.

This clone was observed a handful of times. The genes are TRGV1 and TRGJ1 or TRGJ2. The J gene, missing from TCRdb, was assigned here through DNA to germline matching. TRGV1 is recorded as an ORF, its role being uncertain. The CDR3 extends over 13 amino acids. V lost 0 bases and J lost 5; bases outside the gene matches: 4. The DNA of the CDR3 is TGTGCCACCTGGGACAGGGAGGATTATAAGAAACTCTTT. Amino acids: CATWDREDYKKLF.

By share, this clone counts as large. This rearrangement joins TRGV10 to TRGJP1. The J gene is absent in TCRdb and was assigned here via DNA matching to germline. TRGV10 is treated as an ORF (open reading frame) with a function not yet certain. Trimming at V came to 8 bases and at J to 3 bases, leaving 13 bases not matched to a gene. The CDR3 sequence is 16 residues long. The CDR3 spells CAAWDYSRATGWFKIF. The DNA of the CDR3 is TGTGCTGCGTGGGATTATTCTCGTGCCACTGGTTGGTTCAAGATATTT.